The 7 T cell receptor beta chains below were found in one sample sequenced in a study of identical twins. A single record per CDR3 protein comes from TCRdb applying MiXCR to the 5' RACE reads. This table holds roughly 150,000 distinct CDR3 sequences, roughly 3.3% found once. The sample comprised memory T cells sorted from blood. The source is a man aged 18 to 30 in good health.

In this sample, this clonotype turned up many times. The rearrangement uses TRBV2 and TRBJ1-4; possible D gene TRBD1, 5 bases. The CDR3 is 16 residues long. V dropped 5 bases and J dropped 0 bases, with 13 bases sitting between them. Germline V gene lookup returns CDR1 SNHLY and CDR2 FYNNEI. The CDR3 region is CASSSRQTATNEKLFF. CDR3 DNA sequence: TGTGCCAGCAGTTCTCGACAGACTGCAACTAATGAAAAACTGTTTTTT.

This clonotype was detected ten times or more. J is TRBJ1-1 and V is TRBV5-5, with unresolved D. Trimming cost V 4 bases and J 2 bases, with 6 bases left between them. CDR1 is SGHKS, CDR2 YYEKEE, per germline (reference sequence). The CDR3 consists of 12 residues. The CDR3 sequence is CASSLVNTEAFF. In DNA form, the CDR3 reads TGTGCCAGCAGCCTCGTTAACACTGAAGCTTTCTTT.

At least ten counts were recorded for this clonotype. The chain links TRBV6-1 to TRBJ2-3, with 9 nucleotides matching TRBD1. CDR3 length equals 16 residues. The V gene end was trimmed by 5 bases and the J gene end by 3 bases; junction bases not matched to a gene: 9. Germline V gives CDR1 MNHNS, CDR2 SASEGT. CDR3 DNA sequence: TGTGCCAGCAGTCCCCCCCCCGGGACAGGGACAGATACGCAGTATTTT. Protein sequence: CASSPPPGTGTDTQYF.

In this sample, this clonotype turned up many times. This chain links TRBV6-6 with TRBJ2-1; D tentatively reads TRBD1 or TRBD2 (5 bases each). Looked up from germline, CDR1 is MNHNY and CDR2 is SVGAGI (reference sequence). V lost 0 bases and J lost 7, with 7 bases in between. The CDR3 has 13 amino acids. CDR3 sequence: CASSYSGENEQFF. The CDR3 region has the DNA TGTGCCAGCAGTTACTCAGGGGAGAATGAGCAGTTCTTC.

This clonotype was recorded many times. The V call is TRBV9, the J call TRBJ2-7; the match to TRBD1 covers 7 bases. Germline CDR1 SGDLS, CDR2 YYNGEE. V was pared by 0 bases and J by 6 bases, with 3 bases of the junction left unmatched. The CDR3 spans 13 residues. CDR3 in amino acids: CASSVAHRGEQYF. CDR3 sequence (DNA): TGTGCCAGCAGCGTAGCCCACAGGGGCGAGCAGTACTTC. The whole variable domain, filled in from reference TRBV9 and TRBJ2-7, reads DSGVTQTPKHLITATGQRVTLRCSPRSGDLSVYWYQQSLDQGLQFLIQYYNGEERAKGNILERFSAQQFPDLHSELNLSSLELGDSALYFCASSVAHRGEQYFGPGTRLTVT.

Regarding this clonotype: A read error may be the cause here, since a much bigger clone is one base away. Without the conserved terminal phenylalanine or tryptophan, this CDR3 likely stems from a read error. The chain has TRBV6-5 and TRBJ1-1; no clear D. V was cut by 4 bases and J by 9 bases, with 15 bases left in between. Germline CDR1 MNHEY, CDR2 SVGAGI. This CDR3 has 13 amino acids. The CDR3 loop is CASSLGPRTKAFS. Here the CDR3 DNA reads TGTGCCAGCAGTTTAGGACCGCGAACTAAAGCTTTCTCT.

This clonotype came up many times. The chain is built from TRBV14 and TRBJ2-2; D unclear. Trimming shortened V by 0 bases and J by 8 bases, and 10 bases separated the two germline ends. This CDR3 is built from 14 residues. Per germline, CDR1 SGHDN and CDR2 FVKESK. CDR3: CASSQDLGLGELFF. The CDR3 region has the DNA TGTGCCAGCAGCCAAGATCTAGGGCTAGGGGAGCTGTTTTTT.